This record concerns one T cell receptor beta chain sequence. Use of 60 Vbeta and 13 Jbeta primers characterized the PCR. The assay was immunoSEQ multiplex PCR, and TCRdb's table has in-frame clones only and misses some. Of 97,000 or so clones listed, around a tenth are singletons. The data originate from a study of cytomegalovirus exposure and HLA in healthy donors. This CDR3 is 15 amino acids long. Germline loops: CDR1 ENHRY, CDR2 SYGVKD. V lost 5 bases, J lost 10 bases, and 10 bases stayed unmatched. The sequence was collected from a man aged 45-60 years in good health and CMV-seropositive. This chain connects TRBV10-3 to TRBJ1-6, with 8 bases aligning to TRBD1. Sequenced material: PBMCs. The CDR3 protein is CAISPGQVFGSPLHF. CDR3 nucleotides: TGTGCCATCAGTCCGGGACAGGTCTTTGGGTCACCCCTCCACTTT.